The clone carrying this TCR beta chain has just one count. With 1 base removed from V and 8 bases from J, the gap between germline ends came to 11 bases. The length of the CDR3 is 14 residues. CDR1 and CDR2 from the germline V gene are SEHNR and FQNEAQ (reference sequence). The assay was immunoSEQ multiplex PCR, and TCRdb's table has in-frame clones only and misses some. The table includes 150,000 to 200,000 clones, about 85% detected once. The sample belongs to a study of lymphopenia after photon versus proton radiotherapy. The chain employs TRBV7-9 and TRBJ1-4; unclear D gene. This receptor was identified in a man in his forties or fifties with gastric cancer. The sequencing here drew on peripheral blood, taken from a patient treated with photon-based radiotherapy. The CDR3 spells CASSLGARGEKLFF. The CDR3 nucleotides are TGTGCCAGCAGCTTAGGGGCACGGGGAGAAAAACTGTTTTTT. Full variable domain (remainder filled in from reference TRBV7-9 and TRBJ1-4): DTGVSQNPRHKITKRGQNVTFRCDPISEHNRLYWYRQTLGQGPEFLTYFQNEAQLEKSRLLSDRFSAERPKGSFSTLEIQRTEQGDSAMYLCASSLGARGEKLFFGSGTQLSVL.